Listed below are T cell receptor beta chains from one sample, sequenced in a study of T cells in Graves' hyperthyroidism and ophthalmopathy. TCRdb recomputed calls from the multiplex PCR reads with MiXCR, one row per CDR3 protein. The table shows approximately 360,000 distinct CDR3 sequences, with roughly 25% occurring only once. Sequences were obtained from blood. These receptors were taken from a man aged 45-60 years with Graves' hyperthyroidism. The CDR3 runs from the conserved cysteine through the conserved F or W. Fields, in order: clone size, J gene, V gene, D gene, CDR3 DNA, CDR3 protein. A D gene is named only where the DNA matches it firmly. Expanded clones get a size class; other rows say once, few or many, or leave the size out.

>many|TRBJ2-7|TRBV10-3|.
TGTGCCACCCGGACACCACGCGTCTCCGAGCAGTACTTC
CATRTPRVSEQYF
>many|TRBJ2-7|TRBV7-2|.
TGTGCCAGCAGCTTAGACGGGGCGACCTACGAGCAGTACTTC
CASSLDGATYEQYF
>few|TRBJ2-7|TRBV20-1|.
TGCAGTGCTCAAATACTTGAACCCCACGAGCAGTACTTC
CSAQILEPHEQYF
>few|TRBJ1-2|TRBV9|.
TGTGCCAGCAGCGTAGCGGAACCGAGTGGCTACACCTTC
CASSVAEPSGYTF
>.|TRBJ2-3|TRBV5-1|.
TGCGCCAGCAGCTTGGGCTCCCAGGAAGATACGCAGTATTTT
CASSLGSQEDTQYF
>many|TRBJ2-7|TRBV11-2|.
TGTGCCAGCAGCTTAGATCACGGCCTGGGCTCCTACGAGCAGTACTTC
CASSLDHGLGSYEQYF
>.|TRBJ2-1|TRBV28|TRBD2
TGTGCCAGCAGTATTCCTAGCGGGAGCGCATTTTTCTACAATGAGCAGTTCTTC
CASSIPSGSAFFYNEQFF
>many|TRBJ1-1|TRBV7-2|.
TGTGCCAGCAGCCCTAGACCCGCTAATGAAGCTTTCTTT
CASSPRPANEAFF
>few|TRBJ1-6|TRBV27|TRBD1
TGTGCCAGCAGTTTATCGCTCTGGGACAGGAGTTCACCCCTCCACTTT
CASSLSLWDRSSPLHF
>.|TRBJ1-1|TRBV10-3|.
TGTGCCATCAGCGAGGATGCAGGGTTTACTGAAGCTTTCTTT
CAISEDAGFTEAFF
>.|TRBJ2-3|TRBV6-1|.
TGTGCCAGCAGTGAAAAGGGGTTCCCAGATACGCAGTATTTT
CASSEKGFPDTQYF
>few|TRBJ1-2|TRBV5-1|.
TGCGCCAGCAGCTTGACAGAGAACTATGGCTACACCTTC
CASSLTENYGYTF
>many|TRBJ1-1|TRBV5-1|.
TGCGCCAGCAGCTTGGTCTGGGGGGAAGCTTTCTTT
CASSLVWGEAFF
>.|TRBJ2-3|TRBV20-1|TRBD2
TGCAGTGCCACACGACTAGCGGGAGGGGGCACAGATACGCAGTATTTT
CSATRLAGGGTDTQYF
>.|TRBJ2-5|TRBV27|.
TGTGCCAGCAGCCCGGTTGGGCTGGAGACCCAGTACTTC
CASSPVGLETQYF
>many|TRBJ2-5|TRBV6-1|.
TGTGCCAGCAGCCTGGGTTTTGAAGAGACCCAGTACTTC
CASSLGFEETQYF
>few|TRBJ1-4|TRBV6-5|.
TGTGCCAGCAGTTACTCCCGGGATGAAAAACTGTTTTTT
CASSYSRDEKLFF
>once|TRBJ1-2|TRBV29-1|.
TGCAGCGTTGAGAAGGACCAACGCTACACCTTC
CSVEKDQRYTF
>many|TRBJ2-3|TRBV5-1|.
TGCGCCAGCAGCCCCGGGATCCCAACAGATACGCAGTATTTT
CASSPGIPTDTQYF
>.|TRBJ2-1|TRBV6-5|.
TGTGCCAGCAGTTCCCTATGGTTTTGGCAGTTCTTC
CASSSLWFWQFF
>few|TRBJ2-5|TRBV20-1|.
TGCAGTGCTAGAGATGAGAGATTCTGGGAGACCCAGTACTTC
CSARDERFWETQYF
>few|TRBJ1-1|TRBV28|.
TGTGCCAGCAGTTTACTTTTAAGGGGATTGAACACTGAAGCTTTCTTT
CASSLLLRGLNTEAFF
>many|TRBJ2-5|TRBV11-2|.
TGTGCCAGCAGCTTAGGGTTTGGTGGGAGACAAGAGACCCAGTACTTC
CASSLGFGGRQETQYF
>.|TRBJ1-5|TRBV12-3/TRBV12-4|.
TGTGCCAGCAGTCCCAGCGGGGATAGCAATCAGCCCCAGCATTTT
CASSPSGDSNQPQHF
>.|TRBJ2-7|TRBV6-1|.
TGTGCCAGCAGTGACGTGGGAGGCCACTACGAGCAGTACTTC
CASSDVGGHYEQYF
>once|TRBJ1-1|TRBV16|.
TGTGCCAGCAGCCTCGATTTGAACACTGAAGCTTCCTTT
CASSLDLNTEASF
>many|TRBJ1-2|TRBV3-1|TRBD1
TGTGCCAGCAGCCATGGCAGGGGGCATGGCTACACCTTC
CASSHGRGHGYTF
>many|TRBJ2-7|TRBV28|.
TGTGCCAGCAGTCCCCCGCAGGCTATTTACGAGCAGTACTTC
CASSPPQAIYEQYF
>.|TRBJ2-1|TRBV5-1|.
TGCGCCAGCAGCTCAACACAGGCGGTTGAGCAGTTCTTC
CASSSTQAVEQFF
>.|TRBJ2-3|TRBV6-2/TRBV6-3|TRBD2
TGTGCCAGCAGCTCTCCTTCTAGCGGGCGGTCAGATACGCAGTATTTT
CASSSPSSGRSDTQYF
>.|TRBJ2-2|TRBV19|.
TGTGCCAGTCGCCACCGCGGCACCGGGGAGCTGTTTTTT
CASRHRGTGELFF
>many|TRBJ2-1|TRBV12-3/TRBV12-4|TRBD2
TGTGCCAGCAGTTCCCTCGGGACTAGCGGGAGGTACAATGAGCAGTTCTTC
CASSSLGTSGRYNEQFF
>.|TRBJ2-1|TRBV12-3/TRBV12-4|TRBD2
TGTGCCAGCAGGCGGACTAGCGGGAGCAATGTTAATGAGCAGTTCTTC
CASRRTSGSNVNEQFF
>few|TRBJ2-7|TRBV12-5|.
TGTGCTAGTGGGGCCCACCGGGCGTCCTACGAGCAGTACTTC
CASGAHRASYEQYF
>.|TRBJ2-3|TRBV20-1|.
TGCAGTGCTAGAGATGGGCAGGGGGGGAGGGATACGCAGTATTTT
CSARDGQGGRDTQYF
>few|TRBJ1-1|TRBV24-1|.
TGTGCCACTGCGTCGAGGGAGGATGAAGCTTTCTTT
CATASREDEAFF
>few|TRBJ2-1|TRBV6-1|TRBD2
TGTGCCAGCACAAAAAGCGGGGGTGAGCAGTTCTTC
CASTKSGGEQFF
>many|TRBJ2-7|TRBV29-1|TRBD1
TGCAGCGTTGATACCATGAGGGACAGGGGGCGAAACGAGCAGTACTTC
CSVDTMRDRGRNEQYF
>many|TRBJ2-7|TRBV27|.
TGTGCCAGCAGTTTAGACAGAGAACTTTACGAGCAGTACTTC
CASSLDRELYEQYF
>many|TRBJ2-7|TRBV28|.
TGTGCCAGCAGTTCCCGCTTAAACTACGAGCAGTACTTC
CASSSRLNYEQYF
>.|TRBJ2-1|TRBV2|TRBD2
TGTGCCAGCGGGGAGGGTAGCGGGAGGAACCATGAGCAGTTCTTC
CASGEGSGRNHEQFF
>.|TRBJ2-4|TRBV14|TRBD1
TGTGCCAGCAGCCCCATTTACCTAACAGGGGGTAAAAACATTCAGTACTTC
CASSPIYLTGGKNIQYF
>many|TRBJ2-1|TRBV7-2|TRBD2
TGTGCCAGCAGTCTAGGACTAGAGAACAATGAGCAGTTCTTC
CASSLGLENNEQFF
>many|TRBJ2-7|TRBV6-1|TRBD2
TGTGCCAGCAGTAGCGGGGCGGGCGCGGGATTGTACGAGCAGTACTTC
CASSSGAGAGLYEQYF
>few|TRBJ2-7|TRBV5-1|TRBD1
TGCGCCAGCAGCGTCCGGGACAGGGGCCACGAGCAGTACTTC
CASSVRDRGHEQYF
>many|TRBJ2-7|TRBV5-1|.
TGCGCCAGCAGCTTGGGACAGGCCCCCTACGAGCAGTACTTC
CASSLGQAPYEQYF
>.|TRBJ2-2|TRBV7-9|TRBD2
TGTGCCAGCAGCCCCTCGGGACTAGCGGTTGGCACCGGGGAGCTGTTTTTT
CASSPSGLAVGTGELFF
>.|TRBJ1-2|TRBV11-3|TRBD1
TGTGCCAGCAGCCAGAGGGACAGGGGCCGCGGCTACACCTTC
CASSQRDRGRGYTF
>few|TRBJ2-7|TRBV7-2|TRBD2
TGTGCCAGCAGCAGGAGCGGGGGGCTTTACGAGCAGTACTTC
CASSRSGGLYEQYF
>.|TRBJ1-4|TRBV7-2|.
TGTGCCAGCAGCTTAGCGAGAGAAGGGGAAAAACTGTTTTTT
CASSLAREGEKLFF
>many|TRBJ2-7|TRBV7-9|.
TGTGCCAGCAGCTTTCCTGGATCCGCCTACGAGCAGTACTTC
CASSFPGSAYEQYF
>.|TRBJ2-1|TRBV9|.
TGTGCCAGCAGCGTAGCAGCCAACTCCTACAATGAGCAGTTCTTC
CASSVAANSYNEQFF